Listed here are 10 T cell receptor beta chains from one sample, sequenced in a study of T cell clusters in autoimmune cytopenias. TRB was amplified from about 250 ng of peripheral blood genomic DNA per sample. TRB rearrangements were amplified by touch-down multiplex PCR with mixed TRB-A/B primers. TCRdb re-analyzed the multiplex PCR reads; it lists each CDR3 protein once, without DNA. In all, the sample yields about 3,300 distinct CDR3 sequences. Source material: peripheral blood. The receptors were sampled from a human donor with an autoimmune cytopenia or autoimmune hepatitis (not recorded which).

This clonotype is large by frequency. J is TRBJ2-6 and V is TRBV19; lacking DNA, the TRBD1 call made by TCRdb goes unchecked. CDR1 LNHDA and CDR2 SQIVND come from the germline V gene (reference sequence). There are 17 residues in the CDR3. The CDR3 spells CASSMPGQLTTSNVLTF. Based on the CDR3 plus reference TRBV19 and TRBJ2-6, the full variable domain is DGGITQSPKYLFRKEGQNVTLSCEQNLNHDAMYWYRQDPGQGLRLIYYSQIVNDFQKGDIAEGYSVSREKKESFPLTVTSAQKNPTAFYLCASSMPGQLTTSNVLTFGAGSRLTVL.

CDR3 amino acids: CASSARGLPNEQFF. This chain uses TRBV27 with TRBJ2-1. This CDR3 comprises 14 residues. Germline loops: CDR1 MNHEY, CDR2 SMNVEV (reference sequence).

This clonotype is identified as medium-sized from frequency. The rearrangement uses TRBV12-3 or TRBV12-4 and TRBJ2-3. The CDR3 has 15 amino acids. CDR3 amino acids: CASSLREKHTDTQYF.

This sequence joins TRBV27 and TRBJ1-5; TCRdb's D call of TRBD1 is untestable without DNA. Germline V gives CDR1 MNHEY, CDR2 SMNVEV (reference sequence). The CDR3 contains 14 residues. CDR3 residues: CASGARGRSQPQHF.

CDR3 region: CAISESWGKGGYNEQFF. This chain joins TRBV10-3 and TRBJ2-1; no DNA is available, so the TRBD1 call from TCRdb remains unchecked. CDR1 is ENHRY and CDR2 is SYGVKD in the germline V gene. The CDR3 consists of 17 residues.

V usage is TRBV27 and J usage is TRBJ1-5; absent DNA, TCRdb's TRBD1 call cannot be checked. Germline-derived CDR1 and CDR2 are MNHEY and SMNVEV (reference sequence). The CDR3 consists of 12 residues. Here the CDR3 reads CASSRAGEPQHF.

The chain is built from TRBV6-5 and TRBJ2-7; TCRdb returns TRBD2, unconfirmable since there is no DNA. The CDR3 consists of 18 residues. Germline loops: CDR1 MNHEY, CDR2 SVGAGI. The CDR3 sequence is CASSEIGATLAGGYEQYF.

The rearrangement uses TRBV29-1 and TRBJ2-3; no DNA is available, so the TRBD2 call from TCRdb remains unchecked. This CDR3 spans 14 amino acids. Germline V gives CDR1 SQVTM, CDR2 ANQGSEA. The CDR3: CSVEGGRGADTQYF.

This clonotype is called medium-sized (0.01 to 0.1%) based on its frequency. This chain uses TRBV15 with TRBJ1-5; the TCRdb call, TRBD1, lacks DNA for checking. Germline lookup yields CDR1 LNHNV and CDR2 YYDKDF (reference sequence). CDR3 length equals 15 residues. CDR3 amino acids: CATSNGQGLNQPQHF.

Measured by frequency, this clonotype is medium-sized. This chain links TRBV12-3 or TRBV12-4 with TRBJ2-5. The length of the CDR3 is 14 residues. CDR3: CASSDANWGETQYF.